The subject of this entry is one T cell receptor beta chain. Its antigen remains unidentified. The sample originates from a study of T cell responses to AZD1222 COVID-19 vaccine. Regarding the study as a whole: Spike-wide vaccine-associated CD4 TCRs dominated at 160-218 and 743-854.

Some clones are missing from TCRdb's copy, which holds only in-frame ones; the method was immunoSEQ multiplex PCR. Among 160,000 or so clones listed, about 91% were seen once. The length of the CDR3 is 12 residues. Deletions cut 2 bases from V and 6 bases from J, with 6 bases between. Germline V gene lookup returns CDR1 LGHDT and CDR2 YNNKEL (reference sequence). The TCR originated in an adult in good health. The sample consisted of peripheral blood, taken on day 0 of AZD1222 vaccination. This chain links TRBV3-1 (or the pseudogene TRBV3-2) with TRBJ2-3, with no clear D. For the CDR3, the DNA is TGTGCCAGCAGCCAATTGGTGGATACGCAGTATTTT. Translation: CASSQLVDTQYF.